The present TCR beta chain was sequenced within a study of T cell responses to AZD1222 COVID-19 vaccine. Overall study results and limits: Clonal diversity was possibly underestimated, and the donors were mostly white British, with more females.

The table came from immunoSEQ multiplex PCR; TCRdb's copy has only in-frame clones and leaves some out. Altogether about 260,000 clones are present, more than 80% being singletons, with the ten largest covering roughly 0.6%. Details on this clone: Its antigen is unknown.

The material was peripheral blood, obtained on day 0 of AZD1222 vaccination. The sequence derives from an adult in good health.

The CDR3 nucleotides are TGTGCCAGCAGTTTTGACCTATACAATGAGCAGTTCTTC. This codes for CASSFDLYNEQFF. The genes are TRBV28 and TRBJ2-1; no clear D gene. Germline V gene sequence: CDR1 MDHEN, CDR2 SYDVKM. This CDR3 has 13 amino acids. Trimming shortened V by 3 bases and J by 4 bases, and 7 bases separated the two germline ends.